This is a list of T cell receptor beta chains from one sample in a study of T cell responses to AZD1222 COVID-19 vaccine. The repertoire was sequenced with immunoSEQ multiplex PCR; TCRdb's copy has only in-frame clones and lacks some. The sample includes 95,000 or so clones, approximately 89% of them seen just once. The specimen was peripheral blood, collected 28 days after the second AZD1222 dose. Receptors were obtained from an adult who received the AZD1222 COVID-19 vaccine. Both conserved end residues are part of each CDR3. Each record gives: D gene, CDR3 length, J gene, clone size, V gene, CDR3 protein, CDR3 DNA. A D gene is named only where the DNA matches it firmly. Some rows mark clone size as missing; the rest say once, few, many or name a class of expanded clone.

>.|15|TRBJ2-1|.|TRBV3-1/TRBV3-2
CASSQDLEPYNEQFF
TGTGCCAGCAGCCAAGATCTGGAGCCCTACAATGAGCAGTTCTTC
>TRBD2|16|TRBJ2-5|.|TRBV10-3
CAISEHGAGGQETQYF
TGTGCCATCAGTGAGCATGGAGCGGGAGGCCAAGAGACCCAGTACTTC
>TRBD1|16|TRBJ2-1|.|TRBV11-2
CASSFRSGTEYNEQFF
TGTGCCAGCAGCTTTAGATCCGGGACAGAGTACAATGAGCAGTTCTTC
>TRBD2|17|TRBJ2-3|once|TRBV6-1
CASSDRLAGKFRDTQYF
TGTGCCAGCAGTGACCGACTAGCGGGAAAGTTTAGGGATACGCAGTATTTT
>TRBD1|14|TRBJ2-7|.|TRBV9
CASSGGQGVWEQYF
TGTGCCAGCAGCGGAGGACAGGGGGTCTGGGAGCAGTACTTC
>.|13|TRBJ1-6|.|TRBV28
CASSFQLLSPLHF
TGTGCCAGCAGTTTCCAGCTTCTTTCACCCCTCCACTTT
>.|12|TRBJ2-1|few|TRBV12-3/TRBV12-4
CASSLSYNEQFF
TGTGCCAGCAGTTTGAGTTACAATGAGCAGTTCTTC
>TRBD2|13|TRBJ2-2|.|TRBV10-3
CAIGTSVTGELFF
TGTGCCATCGGGACTAGCGTAACCGGGGAGCTGTTTTTT
>.|14|TRBJ2-3|.|TRBV2
CASSATVPTDTQYF
TGTGCCAGCAGTGCGACAGTCCCCACAGATACGCAGTATTTT
>.|16|TRBJ2-3|many|TRBV7-9
CASTPPDGHLADTQYF
TGTGCCAGCACCCCCCCGGACGGACATCTCGCAGATACGCAGTATTTT
>.|15|TRBJ2-1|.|TRBV5-1
CASSLEGEWYNEQFF
TGCGCCAGCAGCTTGGAGGGGGAGTGGTACAATGAGCAGTTCTTC
>.|15|TRBJ1-1|.|TRBV19
CASSTAGRFSTEAFF
TGTGCCAGTAGTACAGCCGGGAGGTTCAGCACTGAAGCTTTCTTT
>.|13|TRBJ2-4|.|TRBV6-5
CASGTRLGNIQYF
TGTGCCAGTGGTACTCGACTTGGAAACATTCAGTACTTC
>TRBD2|14|TRBJ2-1|once|TRBV28
CASGTSGNYNEQFF
TGTGCCAGCGGGACTAGCGGGAACTACAATGAGCAGTTCTTC
>.|13|TRBJ1-4|.|TRBV29-1
CSVDGGGPEKLFF
TGCAGCGTTGACGGGGGGGGCCCAGAAAAACTGTTTTTT
>.|11|TRBJ1-1|.|TRBV12-3/TRBV12-4
CASSLYTEAFF
TGTGCCAGCAGTTTATACACTGAAGCTTTCTTT
>TRBD1|15|TRBJ1-1|.|TRBV6-1
CASSEGGQGGTEAFF
TGTGCCAGCAGTGAAGGGGGACAGGGAGGAACTGAAGCTTTCTTT
>.|13|TRBJ1-5|.|TRBV2
CASSGGEEQPQHF
TGTGCCAGCAGTGGAGGGGAAGAGCAGCCCCAGCATTTT
>TRBD1|16|TRBJ2-7|.|TRBV19
CASSPRTGVVSYEQYF
TGTGCCAGTAGTCCGAGGACAGGGGTAGTCTCCTACGAGCAGTACTTC
>TRBD1|15|TRBJ1-4|.|TRBV7-9
CASSGRDRGDEKLFF
TGTGCCAGCAGCGGCCGGGACAGGGGGGATGAAAAACTGTTTTTT
>.|14|TRBJ1-4|.|TRBV6-5
CASREVGGKEKLFF
TGTGCCAGCAGGGAGGTGGGGGGGAAGGAAAAACTGTTTTTT
>.|16|TRBJ1-5|.|TRBV7-9
CASSFGGAQGNQPQHF
TGTGCCAGCAGCTTCGGGGGGGCGCAGGGGAATCAGCCCCAGCATTTT
>TRBD1|13|TRBJ1-2|.|TRBV2
CASRDRGGYGYTF
TGTGCCAGCAGGGACAGGGGCGGCTATGGCTACACCTTC